Below, 2 T cell receptor beta chains from the same sample are listed, as sequenced in a study of CD8 T cells in Susac syndrome. Random hexamers were used to reverse transcribe about 0.5 to 1 ug of RNA. TCRdb ran MiXCR on the immunoSEQ multiplex PCR reads and lists one entry per CDR3 protein. The profile shows around 170,000 distinct CDR3 sequences, roughly 94% of them singletons. The sequenced material came from CD4+ T cells from PBMCs. These receptor sequences come from a human donor in good health.

The chain couples TRBV20-1 to TRBJ2-3; D not resolved. V was cut by 5 bases and J by 4 bases, with 13 bases left in between. This CDR3 is built from 13 residues. CDR1 is DFQATT and CDR2 is SNEGSKA in the germline V gene (reference sequence). The chain's CDR3 is CSAGSEVSDTQYF. CDR3 sequence (DNA): TGCAGTGCTGGAAGCGAGGTCTCAGATACGCAGTATTTT.

The gene calls are TRBV20-1 and TRBJ2-1; 9 nucleotides align to TRBD2. In germline, CDR1 is DFQATT, CDR2 SNEGSKA (reference sequence). This CDR3 comprises 15 residues. V lost 1 base, J lost 8 bases, and 9 bases stayed unmatched. The CDR3 reads CSARGLAGGGDEQFF. The CDR3 bases are TGCAGTGCTAGAGGTCTCGCGGGGGGGGGCGATGAGCAGTTCTTC.